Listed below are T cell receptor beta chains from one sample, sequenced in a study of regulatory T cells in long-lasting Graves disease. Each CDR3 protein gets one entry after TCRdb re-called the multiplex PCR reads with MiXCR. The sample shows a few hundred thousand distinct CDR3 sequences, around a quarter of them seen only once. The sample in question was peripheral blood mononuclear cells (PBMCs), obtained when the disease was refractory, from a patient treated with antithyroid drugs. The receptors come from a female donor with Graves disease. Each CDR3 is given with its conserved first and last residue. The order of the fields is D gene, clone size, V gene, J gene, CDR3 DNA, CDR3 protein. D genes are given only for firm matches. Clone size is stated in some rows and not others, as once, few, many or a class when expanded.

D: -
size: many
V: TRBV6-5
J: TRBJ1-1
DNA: TGTGCCAGCAGTTACTGGTTAACTGAAGCTTTCTTT
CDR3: CASSYWLTEAFF

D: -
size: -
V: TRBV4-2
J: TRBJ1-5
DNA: TGTGCCAGCAGCCAAGAGTCCCGCAATCAGCCCCAGCATTTT
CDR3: CASSQESRNQPQHF

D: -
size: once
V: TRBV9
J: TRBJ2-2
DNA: TGTGCCAGCAGCGAGCAGAGCACCGGGGAGCTGTTTTTT
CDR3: CASSEQSTGELFF

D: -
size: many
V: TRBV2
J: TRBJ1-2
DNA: TGTGCCAGCCCGATGACAGGCACTAACTATGGCTACACCTTC
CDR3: CASPMTGTNYGYTF

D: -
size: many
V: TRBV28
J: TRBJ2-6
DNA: TGTGCCAGCAGTGATATACAGGGCGCTGGAGGGGCCAACGTCCTGACTTTC
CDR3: CASSDIQGAGGANVLTF

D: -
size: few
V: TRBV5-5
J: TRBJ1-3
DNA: TGTGCCAGCAGCTCTTACCGTCTCTCTGGAAACACCATATATTTT
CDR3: CASSSYRLSGNTIYF

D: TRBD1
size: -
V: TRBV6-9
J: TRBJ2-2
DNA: TGTGCCAGCAGTTCCATTAGGACAGGGAGCACCGGGGAGCTGTTTTTT
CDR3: CASSSIRTGSTGELFF

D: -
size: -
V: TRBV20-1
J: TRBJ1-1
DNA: TGCAGTGCTAGGGATCTAGAGGGGCCAAACACTGAAGCTTTCTTT
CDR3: CSARDLEGPNTEAFF

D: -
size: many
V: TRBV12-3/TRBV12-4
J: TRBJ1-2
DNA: TGTGCCAGCAGTCGGGACAAAGTTTATGGCTACACCTTC
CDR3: CASSRDKVYGYTF

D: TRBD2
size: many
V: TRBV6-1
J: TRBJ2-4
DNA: TGTGCCAGCAGTCCTGCCGCGGGAGAGGCAAACATTCAGTACTTC
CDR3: CASSPAAGEANIQYF

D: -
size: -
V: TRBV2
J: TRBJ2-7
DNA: TGTGCCAGCAGTGTCCAGGGTTACGAGCGGTACTTC
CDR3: CASSVQGYERYF

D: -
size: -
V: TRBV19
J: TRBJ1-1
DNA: TGTGCCAGTAGTACACAGGGTCGGGGCGCTCGTCAAGCTTTCTTT
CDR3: CASSTQGRGARQAFF

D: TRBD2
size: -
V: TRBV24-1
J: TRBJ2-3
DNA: TGTGCCACCAGTGATGGACGCGGGGGGTACGCAGATACGCAGTATTTT
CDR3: CATSDGRGGYADTQYF

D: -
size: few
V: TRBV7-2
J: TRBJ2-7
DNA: TGTGCCAGCAGCTTAGTGGCGGAGGCGTTTTACGAGCAGTACTTC
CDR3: CASSLVAEAFYEQYF

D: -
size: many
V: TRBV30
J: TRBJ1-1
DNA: TGTGCCGGATTTGGGGGCACTGAAGCTTTCTTT
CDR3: CAGFGGTEAFF

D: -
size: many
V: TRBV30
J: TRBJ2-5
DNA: TGTGCCTGGAGTTCGGTAGAAGAGACCCAGTACTTC
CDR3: CAWSSVEETQYF

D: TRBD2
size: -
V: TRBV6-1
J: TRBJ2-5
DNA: TGTGCCAGCAGTCTACAGGCTAGCGGTCGGGTGACCCAGTACTTC
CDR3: CASSLQASGRVTQYF

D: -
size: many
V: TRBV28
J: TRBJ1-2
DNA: TGTGCCAGCACAGGCAGGAGAACTAGTGGCTACACCTTC
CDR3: CASTGRRTSGYTF

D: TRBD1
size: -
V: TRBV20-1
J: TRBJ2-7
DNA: TGCAGTGCTAACCGGTTGGGGCCGGGACAGGGGATCGACGAGCAGTACTTC
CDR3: CSANRLGPGQGIDEQYF

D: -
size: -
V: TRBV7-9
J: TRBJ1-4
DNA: TGTGCCAGCAGCCGGCGAGGGGGGGCAACTAATGAAAAACTGTTTTTT
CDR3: CASSRRGGATNEKLFF

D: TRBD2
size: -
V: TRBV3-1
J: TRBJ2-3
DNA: TGTGCCAGCAGCCAAACTAGCGGGAGAGTCGGCCTCACAGATACGCAGTATTTT
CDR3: CASSQTSGRVGLTDTQYF

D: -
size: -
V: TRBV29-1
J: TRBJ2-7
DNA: TGCAGCGTTGCGGCGGGGAGCGGGTCTCGCGAGCAGTACTTC
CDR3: CSVAAGSGSREQYF

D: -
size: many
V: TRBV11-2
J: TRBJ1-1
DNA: TGTGCCAGCAGCTTAGATTTTCGTGTTAATGAAGCTTTCTTT
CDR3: CASSLDFRVNEAFF

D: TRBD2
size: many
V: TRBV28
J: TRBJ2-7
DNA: TGTGCCAGCAGTTTTTTGCTAGCGGGAGCTGGAATCGAGCAGTACTTC
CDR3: CASSFLLAGAGIEQYF

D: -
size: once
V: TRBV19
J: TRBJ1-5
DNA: TGTGCCAGTAGTAGAAACAGGGTTGGCAATCAGCCCCAGCATTTT
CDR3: CASSRNRVGNQPQHF

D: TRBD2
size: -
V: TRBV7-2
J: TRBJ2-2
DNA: TGTGCCAGCAGCTTAGCGGTGTCTAGCGGGAGATCCGGGGAGCTGTTTTTT
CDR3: CASSLAVSSGRSGELFF

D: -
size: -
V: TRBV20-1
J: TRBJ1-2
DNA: TGCAGTGCTAGAGAAGCAGCCAACTATGGCTACACCTTC
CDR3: CSAREAANYGYTF

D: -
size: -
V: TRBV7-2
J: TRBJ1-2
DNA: TGTGCCAGCAGCTTAGATGGGTCTCAGGTGGGCTACACCTTC
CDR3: CASSLDGSQVGYTF

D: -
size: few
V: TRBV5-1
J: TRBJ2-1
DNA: TGCGCCAGCAGCTTGGTGAGGGGGACTAACAATGAGCAGTTCTTC
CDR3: CASSLVRGTNNEQFF

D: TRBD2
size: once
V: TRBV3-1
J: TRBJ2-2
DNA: TGTGCCAGCAGCCGCGGACTAGCGGGAATTCCCGGGGAGCTGTTTTTT
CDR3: CASSRGLAGIPGELFF

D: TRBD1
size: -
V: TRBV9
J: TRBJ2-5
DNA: TGTGCCAGCAGCGTAGAGGAGCTTGGGACAGGGGGCGTTGAGACCCAGTACTTC
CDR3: CASSVEELGTGGVETQYF

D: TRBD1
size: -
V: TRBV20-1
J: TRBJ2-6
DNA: TGCAGTGCTAGAGTTAGGGGGCAGGGTGGGGCCAACGTCCTGACTTTC
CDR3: CSARVRGQGGANVLTF

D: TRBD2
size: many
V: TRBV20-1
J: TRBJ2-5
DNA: TGCAGTGCTAGTATCACTAGCGGGAGGGCAGAGACCCAGTACTTC
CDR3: CSASITSGRAETQYF

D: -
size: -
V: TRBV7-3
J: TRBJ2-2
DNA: TGTGCCAGCAGCTTACCCCAGGGATTAGGCACCGGGGAGCTGTTTTTT
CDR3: CASSLPQGLGTGELFF

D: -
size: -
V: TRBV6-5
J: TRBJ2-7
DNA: TGTGCCAGCAGTTACTCGATCGACCACTACGAGCAGTACTTC
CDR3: CASSYSIDHYEQYF

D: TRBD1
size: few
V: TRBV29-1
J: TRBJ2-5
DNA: TGCAGCGTTGAAATGGGACAGGGGGCTACGGTGGAGACCCAGTACTTC
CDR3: CSVEMGQGATVETQYF

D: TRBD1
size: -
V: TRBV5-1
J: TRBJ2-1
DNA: TGCGCCAGCAGCTTGGGGCCGGGACAGGGGTTGCAGGGGGAGCAGTTCTTC
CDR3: CASSLGPGQGLQGEQFF

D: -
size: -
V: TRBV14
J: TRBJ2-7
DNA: TGTGCCAGCAGCCACGGAGGCCGGGGGATTAAGTACGAGCAGTACTTC
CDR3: CASSHGGRGIKYEQYF

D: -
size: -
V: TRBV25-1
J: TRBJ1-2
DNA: TGTGCCAGCAGTGAATACGGCAAGAAGTCCGGCTACACCTTC
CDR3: CASSEYGKKSGYTF

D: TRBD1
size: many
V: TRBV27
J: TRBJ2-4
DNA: TGTGCCAGCAGTTCGCGACAGGGAGTAGCCAAAAACATTCAGTACTTC
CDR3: CASSSRQGVAKNIQYF

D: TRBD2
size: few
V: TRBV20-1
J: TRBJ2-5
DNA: TGCAGTGCTCAGCGGGGGAAAGAGACCCAGTACTTC
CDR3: CSAQRGKETQYF

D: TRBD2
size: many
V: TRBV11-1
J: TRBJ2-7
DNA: TGTGCCAGCAGCACAACCGTCGGGACTAGCGGGAACGACCCCTCCTACGAGCAGTACTTC
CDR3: CASSTTVGTSGNDPSYEQYF

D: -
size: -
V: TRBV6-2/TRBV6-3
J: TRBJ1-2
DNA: TGTGCCAGCAGCTGGACGAAGACGGCGAGCTATGGCTACACCTTC
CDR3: CASSWTKTASYGYTF

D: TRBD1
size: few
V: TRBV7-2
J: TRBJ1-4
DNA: TGTGCCAGCAGCTTAGAAGGGGGGACAGGGATAAATGAAAAACTGTTTTTT
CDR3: CASSLEGGTGINEKLFF

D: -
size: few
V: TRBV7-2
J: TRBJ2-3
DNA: TGTGCCAGCAGCTTAGTATACATTAATACGCAGTATTTT
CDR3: CASSLVYINTQYF